The 27 T cell receptor beta chains below were found in one sample sequenced in a study of cytomegalovirus exposure and HLA in healthy donors. This PCR relied on a set of 60 Vbeta primers and 13 Jbeta primers. Profiling relied on immunoSEQ multiplex PCR, and the TCRdb table lists in-frame clones only, not all of them. The sample includes roughly 120,000 clones, 15% to 17% of them seen just once. Sequences were obtained from PBMCs. All receptors come from a woman aged 18-29 years in good health and CMV-seronegative.

A note on this clone: This specimen includes other DNA sequences encoding the same CDR3. V gene TRBV2 combines with J gene TRBJ2-1; D remains ambiguous. Trimming removed 7 bases at V and 4 bases at J, with 8 bases between. There are 12 residues in the CDR3. Germline assignment: CDR1 SNHLY and CDR2 FYNNEI. Here the CDR3 reads CASTRSYNEQFF. The CDR3 DNA reads TGTGCCAGCACCAGAAGTTACAATGAGCAGTTCTTC. Complete variable domain (other parts from reference TRBV2 and TRBJ2-1): EPEVTQTPSHQVTQMGQEVILRCVPISNHLYFYWYRQILGQKVEFLVSFYNNEISEKSEIFDDQFSVERPDGSNFTLKIRSTKLEDSAMYFCASTRSYNEQFFGPGTRLTVL.

This clone came up a few times. This chain connects TRBV5-1 to TRBJ2-2; 7 bases align to TRBD1. Germline V gene lookup returns CDR1 SGHRS and CDR2 YFSETQ. CDR3 length: 16 amino acids. Trimming removed 4 bases from V and 1 base from J; junction bases left unmatched: 7. The CDR3 loop reads CASSPRTGGNTGELFF. In DNA, the CDR3 is TGCGCCAGCAGCCCGCGGACAGGAGGGAACACCGGGGAGCTGTTTTTT.

Here the CDR3 DNA reads TGCAGCGTTTTTGACTCCGTATATACCGGGGAGCTGTTTTTT. Its protein is CSVFDSVYTGELFF. The J gene is TRBJ2-2, the V gene TRBV29-1; D unclear. Germline CDR1 and CDR2: SQVTM and ANQGSEA. The CDR3 contains 14 residues. V lost 5 bases, J lost 5 bases, and 15 bases lay in between.

This clone was seen more than once but under ten times. This chain connects TRBV28 to TRBJ2-1, with 9 bases aligning to TRBD2. Losses at the gene ends were 3 bases for V and 4 bases for J; bases not matched to a gene: 4. The germline CDR1 and CDR2 sequences are MDHEN and SYDVKM. The CDR3 covers 15 residues. The CDR3 region is CASSFQGLAYNEQFF. The CDR3 nucleotides are TGTGCCAGCAGTTTTCAGGGACTAGCTTACAATGAGCAGTTCTTC.

In its sample, this clone was seen a few times. J is TRBJ1-5 and V is TRBV10-3; maybe TRBD1 (6 bases). Trimming took 0 bases from V and 5 from J, leaving 14 bases between them. From germline, CDR1 is ENHRY and CDR2 SYGVKD. The CDR3 is made up of 16 amino acids. As DNA, the CDR3 is TGTGCCATCAGTGAGTCCAGTCAAGGGGGAGATCAGCCCCAGCATTTT. Its translation is CAISESSQGGDQPQHF.

This clone was seen only a few times. V gene TRBV5-1 combines with J gene TRBJ1-4, with 9 bases aligning to TRBD1. Losses at the gene ends were 4 bases for V and 4 bases for J; bases not matched to a gene: 5. CDR3 length: 15 amino acids. Germline-derived CDR1 and CDR2 are SGHRS and YFSETQ. CDR3 nucleotides: TGCGCCAGCAGCCCTACAGGGGGCAATAATGAAAAACTGTTTTTT. Translating it yields CASSPTGGNNEKLFF.

The chain joins TRBV7-9 to TRBJ1-4; 7 nucleotides line up with TRBD1. The length of the CDR3 is 14 residues. The ends lost 4 bases at V and 8 bases at J; junction bases unmatched: 7. CDR1 and CDR2 (germline): SEHNR, FQNEAQ (reference sequence). The CDR3, as DNA: TGTGCCAGCAGCTGGCAGGGGGTCCAAGAAAAACTGTTTTTT. Amino acid sequence: CASSWQGVQEKLFF.

Only a few counts were recorded for this clone. The rearrangement links TRBV18 to TRBJ1-1; 7 bases map to TRBD1. V trimming: 6 bases; J trimming: 0 bases; junction bases outside the gene matches: 4. The germline gives CDR1 KGHSH, CDR2 LQKENI. The CDR3 sequence is 14 residues long. The CDR3 region has the DNA TGTGCCAGCTCCCTACAGGGGATGAACACTGAAGCTTTCTTT. Amino acids: CASSLQGMNTEAFF. Variable domain in full (rest from reference TRBV18 and TRBJ1-1): NAGVMQNPRHLVRRRGQEARLRCSPMKGHSHVYWYRQLPEEGLKFMVYLQKENIIDESGMPKERFSAEFPKEGPSILRIQQVVRGDSAAYFCASSLQGMNTEAFFGQGTRLTVV.

The rearrangement links TRBV4-3 to TRBJ2-2, with 13 positions matching TRBD2. The J segment lost 6 bases and the V segment lost 3 bases, leaving 4 bases of the junction unmatched. This CDR3 has 16 residues. The germline CDR1 and CDR2 sequences are LGHNA and YSLEER. The CDR3 protein is CASSQGLAGFSGELFF. The CDR3 nucleotides are TGCGCCAGCAGCCAGGGACTAGCGGGGTTCTCCGGGGAGCTGTTTTTT.

This chain uses TRBV5-1 with TRBJ2-7, with a possible D match to TRBD1 (5 bases). This CDR3 contains 13 residues. The germline V gene encodes CDR1 SGHRS and CDR2 YFSETQ. The V gene lost 0 bases and the J gene lost 5 bases, with 9 bases spanning the gap. CDR3 loop: CASSLGSRDEQYF. CDR3 nucleotide sequence: TGCGCCAGCAGCTTGGGCTCCAGGGACGAGCAGTACTTC.

This clone was counted between two and nine times. V gene TRBV5-8 combines with J gene TRBJ1-2; TRBD1 aligns across 7 bases. The CDR3 loop spans 13 amino acids. Per germline, CDR1 SGHTS and CDR2 YDEGEE. V dropped 1 base and J dropped 4; count of bases not matched to a gene: 1. For the CDR3, the DNA is TGTGCCAGCAGCTTGAGACAGGGCTATGGCTACACCTTC. Protein sequence: CASSLRQGYGYTF.

This clone was counted between two and nine times. CDR3 loop: CAWQAGGHEQFF. The CDR3 DNA is TGTGCCTGGCAAGCGGGGGGGCATGAGCAGTTCTTC. The rearrangement uses TRBV30 and TRBJ2-1, with 10 bases fitting TRBD2. The CDR3 extends over 12 amino acids. J was trimmed by 8 bases and V by 5 bases; bases with no gene match: 3. Germline V gives CDR1 GTSNPN, CDR2 SVGIG (reference sequence). Variable domain in full (rest from reference TRBV30 and TRBJ2-1): SQTIHQWPATLVQPVGSPLSLECTVEGTSNPNLYWYRQAAGRGLQLLFYSVGIGQISSEVPQNLSASRPQDRQFILSSKKLLLSDSGFYLCAWQAGGHEQFFGPGTRLTVL.

This clone was found a few times. This rearrangement joins TRBV29-1 to TRBJ2-1; TRBD1 aligns across 9 bases. From germline, CDR1 is SQVTM and CDR2 ANQGSEA. Trimming took 4 bases from V and 2 from J; bases not matched to a gene: 6. The length of the CDR3 is 15 residues. For the CDR3, the DNA is TGCAGCGTTGGGACGGGACAGGGAACCTACAATGAGCAGTTCTTC. Amino acids: CSVGTGQGTYNEQFF.

CDR3 sequence reads: CASSQVSFSGANVLTF. The CDR3 DNA is TGCGCCAGCAGCCAAGTTAGCTTCTCTGGGGCCAACGTCCTGACTTTC. The chain links TRBV4-1 to TRBJ2-6; D gene ambiguous. Germline CDR1 MGHRA, CDR2 YSYEKL. The CDR3 is made up of 16 amino acids. Trimming stripped 1 base from V and 0 bases from J, with 7 bases between.

The chain has TRBV5-4 and TRBJ2-2; D gene unclear. Deletions cut 3 bases from V and 3 bases from J, with 6 bases between. Germline V gene data show CDR1 as SGHNT and CDR2 as YYREEE (reference sequence). CDR3 length: 13 amino acids. CDR3 DNA sequence: TGTGCCAGCAGCTACGGGTACACCGGGGAGCTGTTTTTT. This encodes CASSYGYTGELFF.

The chain carries TRBV4-2 and TRBJ2-3; 10 nucleotides match TRBD2. This CDR3 spans 15 amino acids. CDR1 and CDR2 (germline): LGHNA, YNFKEQ. After removal of 6 bases from V and 4 bases from J, the junction contained 7 bases not matched to a gene. The CDR3 DNA reads as TGTGCCAGCAGAAATCTAGCGGGAGTGCCAGATACGCAGTATTTT. Protein: CASRNLAGVPDTQYF.

This clone was found a few times. This chain links TRBV6-1 with TRBJ2-7; D may be TRBD1 (5 bases). The V end lost 0 bases, the J end lost 6 bases, and 15 bases lay between the germline ends. The CDR3 is made up of 15 amino acids. CDR1 is MNHNS, CDR2 SASEGT, per germline. This chain's CDR3 is CASSEAQVTVPEQYF. The CDR3 region has the DNA TGTGCCAGCAGTGAAGCTCAGGTGACAGTGCCCGAGCAGTACTTC.

The chain carries TRBV6-5 and TRBJ1-6; D remains unclear. Germline V gives CDR1 MNHEY, CDR2 SVGAGI. This CDR3 has 15 residues. V lost 2 bases to trimming and J lost 8 bases, with 13 bases between them. For the CDR3, the DNA is TGTGCCAGCAGTTACCTCCGGGGTGGTGATTCACCCCTCCACTTT. Translating it yields CASSYLRGGDSPLHF.

V usage is TRBV4-2 and J usage is TRBJ2-7; 9 bases fit TRBD2. CDR3 size: 17 residues. Looked up from germline, CDR1 is LGHNA and CDR2 is YNFKEQ. Losses at the gene ends were 0 bases for V and 2 bases for J; bases not matched to a gene: 8. CDR3: CASSQDRASGGTYEQYF. As DNA, the CDR3 is TGTGCCAGCAGCCAAGATAGGGCCAGCGGGGGGACCTACGAGCAGTACTTC.

This sequence joins TRBV10-1 and TRBJ2-7, with 7 nucleotides matching TRBD2. Germline CDR1 WNHNN, CDR2 SYGVQD (reference sequence). Trimming at V came to 3 bases and at J to 4 bases, leaving 12 bases not matched to a gene. The CDR3 loop spans 16 amino acids. DNA of the CDR3: TGCGCCAGCAGTGAAGGCAGCGGGGCCTGGAAATACGAGCAGTACTTC. It specifies CASSEGSGAWKYEQYF.

The V call is TRBV2, the J call TRBJ2-7; D is possibly TRBD2 (5 bases). The CDR3 loop spans 12 amino acids. V was trimmed by 10 bases and J by 1 base, leaving 11 bases between them. Germline CDR1 is SNHLY and CDR2 is FYNNEI. In DNA, the CDR3 is TGTGCCAACGGGAAAGAGTCCTACGAGCAGTACTTC. Protein: CANGKESYEQYF.

The table lists this clone with a few counts. The chain carries TRBV19 and TRBJ1-1, with D hard to call. The germline V gene encodes CDR1 LNHDA and CDR2 SQIVND (reference sequence). V lost 1 base and J 11 bases, leaving 8 bases between the germline ends. There are 11 residues in the CDR3. The CDR3 loop is CASSIAWAAFF. The CDR3 region has the DNA TGTGCCAGTAGTATAGCCTGGGCCGCTTTCTTT.

The V call is TRBV28, the J call TRBJ1-1; D perhaps matches TRBD1 (5 bases). The ends were cut back, 6 bases at V and 2 bases at J, with 13 bases in the middle. The CDR3 has 14 residues. Germline loops: CDR1 MDHEN, CDR2 SYDVKM. The CDR3 reads CASRNPRGNTEAFF. The DNA for the CDR3 is TGTGCCAGCAGAAACCCAAGGGGTAACACTGAAGCTTTCTTT.

The chain has TRBV28 and TRBJ1-5, with a weak D call TRBD1 (5 bases). CDR3 size: 14 residues. V was pared by 4 bases and J by 1 base, with 8 bases between. Germline V gene data show CDR1 as MDHEN and CDR2 as SYDVKM. The CDR3 bases are TGTGCCAGCAGTTGGGGGGGAAGCAATCAGCCCCAGCATTTT. It yields the protein CASSWGGSNQPQHF.

This clone has a handful of counts. The CDR3 spells CSASISYEQYF. CDR3 DNA: TGCAGCGCTAGCATCAGCTACGAGCAGTACTTC. The chain is built from TRBV29-1 and TRBJ2-7, with a weak D call TRBD2 (5 bases). Germline V lookup: CDR1 SQVTM, CDR2 ANQGSEA. This CDR3 spans 11 amino acids. V lost 7 bases to trimming and J lost 3 bases, with 10 bases between them.

This clone was recorded a few times. The rearrangement joins TRBV15 to TRBJ1-1, with D uncertain. CDR3 size: 15 residues. Deletions cut 0 bases from V and 0 bases from J, with 8 bases between. Germline V gene data show CDR1 as LNHNV and CDR2 as YYDKDF (reference sequence). CDR3 DNA: TGTGCCACCAGCAGAGATCAACATATGAACACTGAAGCTTTCTTT. Translation gives CATSRDQHMNTEAFF.

The table lists this clone with a few counts. The chain joins TRBV7-3 to TRBJ1-3; D is possibly TRBD1 (6 bases). V was trimmed by 1 base and J by 0 bases, leaving 10 bases between them. CDR1 SGHTA and CDR2 FQGTGA come from the germline V gene. The CDR3 totals 16 residues. The DNA of the CDR3 is TGTGCCAGCAGCTTAAACGAGGGGGTCTCTGGAAACACCATATATTTT. As protein: CASSLNEGVSGNTIYF.